Listed below are T cell receptor beta chains from one sample, sequenced in a study of cytomegalovirus exposure and HLA in healthy donors. Method: immunoSEQ multiplex PCR; TCRdb's copy keeps in-frame clones and lacks some. Among 100,000 to 150,000 clones listed, under 85% were seen once. The sequenced sample was PBMCs. The source is a woman aged 45-65 years in good health and CMV-seropositive. Each CDR3 is given with its conserved first and last residue. The order of the fields is CDR3 DNA, CDR3 protein, J gene, clone size, D gene, V gene. The D gene is left open where the match is weak. Expanded clones get a size class; other rows say once, few or many, or leave the size out.

TGTGCCAGCAGCAGTCGGGACAGGGGGCGTCGGAATCAGCCCCAGCATTTT | CASSSRDRGRRNQPQHF | TRBJ1-5 | - | - | TRBV21-1
TGCGCCAGCAGCTTGAGTCCGGGTGACGGGGAGCTGTTTTTT | CASSLSPGDGELFF | TRBJ2-2 | - | - | TRBV5-1
TGTGCCAGCAGCCTCGGGACTCCATATGGCTACACCTTC | CASSLGTPYGYTF | TRBJ1-2 | - | - | TRBV5-4
TGTGCCAGCAGGCGGACCGTGGAGGATTCACCCCTCCACTTT | CASRRTVEDSPLHF | TRBJ1-6 | - | - | TRBV6-1
TGTGCCAGCAGTGTCGGAACAGGGGGCTGGGAGACCCAGTACTTC | CASSVGTGGWETQYF | TRBJ2-5 | - | TRBD1 | TRBV6-4
TGCAGCGTTGGTCTTTCGGGGATAGGCTATGGCTACCCCTTC | CSVGLSGIGYGYPF | TRBJ1-2 | few | - | TRBV29-1
TGTGCCAGCAAGGGGTGGGCCGACCCCTACAATGAGCAGTTCTTC | CASKGWADPYNEQFF | TRBJ2-1 | - | - | TRBV6-1
TGTGCCAGCAGTCATAGCTCAGCTAATTCACCCCTCCACTTT | CASSHSSANSPLHF | TRBJ1-6 | - | - | TRBV7-2
TGTGCCAGCAGCTTGTTACAGGGGGCCCGCCCTTACGAGCAGTACTTC | CASSLLQGARPYEQYF | TRBJ2-7 | - | TRBD1 | TRBV7-9
TGTGCCAGCACACTAAATCGGGGACAGGGGCCCATGCCAGGGGGGAACACCTTC | CASTLNRGQGPMPGGNTF | TRBJ1-2 | - | TRBD1 | TRBV5-6
TGTGCCAGCAGGGCGGCGCCCGGGGACTATGGCTACACCTTC | CASRAAPGDYGYTF | TRBJ1-2 | once | - | TRBV6-4
TGTGCCAGCAGTCTGCTAGCGGGGGACGACCAAGAGACCCAGTACTTC | CASSLLAGDDQETQYF | TRBJ2-5 | - | TRBD2 | TRBV25-1
TGTGCCTGGGACAGCTTTAGGGAAAAACTGTTTTTT | CAWDSFREKLFF | TRBJ1-4 | - | - | TRBV30
TGTGCCAGCAGCCCCACTGGAGGGTCCTATGGCTACACCTTC | CASSPTGGSYGYTF | TRBJ1-2 | - | - | TRBV4-2
TGTGCCAGCAGCACAGCTAGCGGGGGGAGCACAGATACGCAGTATTTT | CASSTASGGSTDTQYF | TRBJ2-3 | few | TRBD2 | TRBV5-6
TGTGCCAGCAGCGTTGGATTGCAGGGGACCTATGGCTACACCTTC | CASSVGLQGTYGYTF | TRBJ1-2 | - | - | TRBV5-8
TGTGCCAGCAGCTTAGTCTGGGGGCAAGCGACTGAAGCTTTCTTT | CASSLVWGQATEAFF | TRBJ1-1 | - | - | TRBV11-2
TGTGCCAGCAGCCGCAAGAGCGGAGAGACCCAGTACTTC | CASSRKSGETQYF | TRBJ2-5 | - | - | TRBV5-8
TGCGCCAGCAGCCTAATAAGGGGGCAGGACGAGCAGTACTTC | CASSLIRGQDEQYF | TRBJ2-7 | - | TRBD1 | TRBV5-1
TGTGCCAGCAGTGAAGTTGGGGCCCCCTACGAGCAGTACTTC | CASSEVGAPYEQYF | TRBJ2-7 | - | - | TRBV25-1
TGTGCCAGCAGCTTAGGACAGGGGGGAACCTACGAGCAGTACTTC | CASSLGQGGTYEQYF | TRBJ2-7 | - | TRBD1 | TRBV7-8
TGCGCCAGCAGCCTCCGCCCGGGGGGGCGGGAGACCCAGTACTTC | CASSLRPGGRETQYF | TRBJ2-5 | - | TRBD2 | TRBV4-3
TGTGCCAGCAGCTTGGGCAGGGTAGTCGGCGATACGCAGTATTTT | CASSLGRVVGDTQYF | TRBJ2-3 | - | - | TRBV5-6
TGTGCCAGTAGTATGCTAGTAGGGCTAGCGGGGGGAAGTGAGCAGTTCTTC | CASSMLVGLAGGSEQFF | TRBJ2-1 | - | TRBD2 | TRBV19
TGCAGCGTTGAAACCAGGGCGGCTGGCTACACCTTC | CSVETRAAGYTF | TRBJ1-2 | - | - | TRBV29-1
TGTGCCAGCAGCGACGGGGGGGCGAGTGATGGCTACCCCTTC | CASSDGGASDGYPF | TRBJ1-2 | - | - | TRBV25-1
TGTGCCAGCAGACTCGCCGGGACAGGGGCCCCCGAGCAGTACTTC | CASRLAGTGAPEQYF | TRBJ2-7 | - | TRBD1 | TRBV7-8
TGCGCCAGCAGCTACGGGACAGATTCTAGCACAGATACGCAGTATTTT | CASSYGTDSSTDTQYF | TRBJ2-3 | few | TRBD1 | TRBV5-1
TGTGCCAGCAGTGACCTCCGGGACAGCAAAGCTTTCTTT | CASSDLRDSKAFF | TRBJ1-1 | - | TRBD1 | TRBV6-1
TGTGCCAGCAGTGATATAAGCAGGGGAAGCAACGAGCAGTACTTC | CASSDISRGSNEQYF | TRBJ2-7 | few | - | TRBV2
TGCGCCAGCAGCGGCGGACAGGGACTATTC | CASSGGQGLF | TRBJ1-2 | - | TRBD1 | TRBV23-1
TGTGCCAGCTCACCTCAGGGGGCTTTCACAGATACGCAGTATTTT | CASSPQGAFTDTQYF | TRBJ2-3 | - | TRBD1 | TRBV18
TGTGCCAGCAGCGACAGGGTCAGCGGCTACACCTTC | CASSDRVSGYTF | TRBJ1-2 | - | TRBD1 | TRBV6-1